These 3 T cell receptor beta chains were sequenced from one sample in a study of cytomegalovirus exposure and HLA in healthy donors. Primers included in the PCR were 60 Vbeta and 13 Jbeta primers. Method: immunoSEQ multiplex PCR; TCRdb's copy keeps in-frame clones and lacks some. The sample yields 150,000 to 200,000 clones, approximately 84% seen once. The specimen sequenced was PBMCs. Receptors originate from a woman aged 40 to 50 in good health and CMV-seropositive.

Here the CDR3 reads CAWESGGGGTEAFF. CDR3 coding DNA: TGTGCCTGGGAGTCCGGGGGGGGTGGAACTGAAGCTTTCTTT. J is TRBJ1-1 and V is TRBV30, with D possibly matching TRBD1 (5 bases). With 5 bases removed from V and 5 bases from J, the gap between germline ends came to 18 bases. The CDR3 consists of 14 residues. Looked up from germline, CDR1 is GTSNPN and CDR2 is SVGIG (reference sequence).

A few counts support this clone. The rearrangement uses TRBV18 and TRBJ2-2; 12 nucleotides agree with TRBD2. Germline assignment: CDR1 KGHSH and CDR2 LQKENI. The V segment lost 1 base and the J segment 0 bases; nucleotides outside the gene matches: 3. This CDR3 is 18 amino acids long. The CDR3 nucleotides read TGTGCCAGCTCACCACAGACTAGCGGGGGCCCGAACACCGGGGAGCTGTTTTTT. It specifies CASSPQTSGGPNTGELFF.

A word on this clone: Other DNA sequences within the sample encode an identical CDR3. The rearrangement links TRBV6-1 to TRBJ1-1; D perhaps matches TRBD1 (6 bases). The CDR3 consists of 13 residues. Looked up from germline, CDR1 is MNHNS and CDR2 is SASEGT. The germline V and J ends were trimmed by 4 bases and 1 base, with 7 bases remaining between them. As DNA, the CDR3 is TGTGCCAGCAGTGCGACAGGGAACACTGAAGCTTTCTTT. The encoded protein is CASSATGNTEAFF.